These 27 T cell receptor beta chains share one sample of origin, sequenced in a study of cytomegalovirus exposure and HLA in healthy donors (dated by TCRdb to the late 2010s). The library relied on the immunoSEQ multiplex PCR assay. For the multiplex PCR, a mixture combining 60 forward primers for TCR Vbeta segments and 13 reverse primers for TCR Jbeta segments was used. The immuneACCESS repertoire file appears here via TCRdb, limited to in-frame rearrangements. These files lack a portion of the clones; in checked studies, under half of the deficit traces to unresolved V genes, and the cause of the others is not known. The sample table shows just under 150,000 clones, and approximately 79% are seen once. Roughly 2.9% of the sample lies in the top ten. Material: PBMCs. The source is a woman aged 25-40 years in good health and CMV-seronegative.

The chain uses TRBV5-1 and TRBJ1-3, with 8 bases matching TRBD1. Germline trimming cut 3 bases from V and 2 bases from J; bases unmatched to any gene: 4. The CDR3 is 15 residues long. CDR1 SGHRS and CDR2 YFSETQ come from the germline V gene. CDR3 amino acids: CASSSEGQAGNTIYF. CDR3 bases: TGCGCCAGCAGCTCCGAGGGACAGGCTGGAAACACCATATATTTT.

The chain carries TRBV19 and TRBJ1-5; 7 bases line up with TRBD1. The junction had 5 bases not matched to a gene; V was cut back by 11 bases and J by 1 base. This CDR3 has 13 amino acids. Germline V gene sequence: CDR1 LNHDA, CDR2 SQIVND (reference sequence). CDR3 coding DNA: TGTGCCGCCGGGACAGTCAGCAATCAGCCCCAGCATTTT. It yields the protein CAAGTVSNQPQHF.

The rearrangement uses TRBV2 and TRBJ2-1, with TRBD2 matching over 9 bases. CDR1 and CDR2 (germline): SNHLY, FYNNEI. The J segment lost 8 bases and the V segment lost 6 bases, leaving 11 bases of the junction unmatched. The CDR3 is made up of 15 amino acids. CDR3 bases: TGTGCCAGCAGGAGGGGGCGGGGGGGCCTCGATGAGCAGTTCTTC. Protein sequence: CASRRGRGGLDEQFF. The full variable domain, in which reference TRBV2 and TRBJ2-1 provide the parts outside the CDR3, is EPEVTQTPSHQVTQMGQEVILRCVPISNHLYFYWYRQILGQKVEFLVSFYNNEISEKSEIFDDQFSVERPDGSNFTLKIRSTKLEDSAMYFCASRRGRGGLDEQFFGPGTRLTVL.

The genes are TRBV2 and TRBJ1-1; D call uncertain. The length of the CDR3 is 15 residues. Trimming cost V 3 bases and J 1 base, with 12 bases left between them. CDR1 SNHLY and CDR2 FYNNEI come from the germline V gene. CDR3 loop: CASSEILRENTEAFF. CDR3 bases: TGTGCCAGCAGTGAGATACTCCGGGAGAACACTGAAGCTTTCTTT.

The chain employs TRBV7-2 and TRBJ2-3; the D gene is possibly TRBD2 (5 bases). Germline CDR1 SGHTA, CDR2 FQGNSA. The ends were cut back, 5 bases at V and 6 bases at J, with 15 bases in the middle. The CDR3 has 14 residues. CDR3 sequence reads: CASSPRTGEDTQYF. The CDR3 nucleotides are TGTGCCAGCAGCCCACGGACTGGGGAGGATACGCAGTATTTT.

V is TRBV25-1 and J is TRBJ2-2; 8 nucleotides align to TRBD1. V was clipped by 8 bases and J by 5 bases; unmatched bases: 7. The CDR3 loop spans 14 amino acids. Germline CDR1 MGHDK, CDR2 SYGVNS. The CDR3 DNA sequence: TGTGCCAGCTCGTCACAGGGGGAAACCGGGGAGCTGTTTTTT. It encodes CASSSQGETGELFF.

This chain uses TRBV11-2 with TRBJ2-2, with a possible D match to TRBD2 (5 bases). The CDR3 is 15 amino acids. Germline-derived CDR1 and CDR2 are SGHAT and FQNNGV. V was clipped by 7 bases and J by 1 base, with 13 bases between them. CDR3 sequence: CASTNHGLNTGELFF. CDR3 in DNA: TGTGCCAGCACCAATCACGGACTGAACACCGGGGAGCTGTTTTTT.

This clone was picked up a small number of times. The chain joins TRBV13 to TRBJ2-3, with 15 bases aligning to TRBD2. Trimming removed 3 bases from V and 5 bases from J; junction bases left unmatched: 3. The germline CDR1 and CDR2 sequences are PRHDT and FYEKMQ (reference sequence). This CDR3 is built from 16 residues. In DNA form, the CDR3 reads TGTGCCAGCAGCTTTGGGACTAGCGGGGGGCAAGATACGCAGTATTTT. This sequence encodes CASSFGTSGGQDTQYF.

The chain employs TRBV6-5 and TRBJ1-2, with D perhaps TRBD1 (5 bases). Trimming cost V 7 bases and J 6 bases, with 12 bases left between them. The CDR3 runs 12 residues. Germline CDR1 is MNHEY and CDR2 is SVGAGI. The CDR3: CASTRGGNGYTF. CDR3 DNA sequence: TGTGCCAGCACCCGGGGGGGAAATGGCTACACCTTC.

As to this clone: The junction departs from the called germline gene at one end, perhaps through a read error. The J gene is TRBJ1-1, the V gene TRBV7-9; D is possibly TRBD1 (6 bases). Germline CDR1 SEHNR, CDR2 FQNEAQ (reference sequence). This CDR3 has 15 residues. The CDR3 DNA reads TGTTCCAGCAGCGGCATGGTGGGCAGGGGCACTGAAGCTTTCTTT. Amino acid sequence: CSSSGMVGRGTEAFF.

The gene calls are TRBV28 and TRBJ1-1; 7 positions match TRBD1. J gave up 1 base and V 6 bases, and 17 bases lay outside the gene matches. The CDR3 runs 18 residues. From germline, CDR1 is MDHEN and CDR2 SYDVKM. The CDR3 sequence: CASSYSNRQGQRNTEAFF. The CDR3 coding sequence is TGTGCCAGCAGCTACTCAAACCGTCAGGGACAGAGGAACACTGAAGCTTTCTTT.

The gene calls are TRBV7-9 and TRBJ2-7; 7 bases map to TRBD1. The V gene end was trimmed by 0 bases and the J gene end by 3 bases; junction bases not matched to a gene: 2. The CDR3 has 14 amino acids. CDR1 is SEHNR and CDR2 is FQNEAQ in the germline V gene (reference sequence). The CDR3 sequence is CASSLAGTVYEQYF. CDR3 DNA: TGTGCCAGCAGCTTAGCTGGGACAGTCTACGAGCAGTACTTC.

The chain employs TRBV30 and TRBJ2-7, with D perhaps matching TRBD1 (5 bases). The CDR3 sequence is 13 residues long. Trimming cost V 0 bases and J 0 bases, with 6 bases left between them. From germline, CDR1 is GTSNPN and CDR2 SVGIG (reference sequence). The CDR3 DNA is TGTGCCTGGAGTGTTCAGGGCTCCTACGAGCAGTACTTC. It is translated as CAWSVQGSYEQYF.

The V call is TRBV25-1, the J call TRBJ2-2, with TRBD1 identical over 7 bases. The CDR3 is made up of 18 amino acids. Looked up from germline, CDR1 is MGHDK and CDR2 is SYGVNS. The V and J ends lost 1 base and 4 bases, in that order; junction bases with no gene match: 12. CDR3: CASSESHIRGQATGELFF. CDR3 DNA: TGTGCCAGCAGTGAATCTCACATTCGTGGACAGGCCACCGGGGAGCTGTTTTTT.

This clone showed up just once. The chain's CDR3 is CASSTLQGRESNEQFF. The CDR3 DNA follows: TGTGCCAGCAGCACCTTACAAGGGCGGGAATCCAATGAGCAGTTCTTC. The V and J genes are TRBV7-9 and TRBJ2-1; tentatively, D is TRBD2 (6 bases). Germline values: CDR1 SEHNR, CDR2 FQNEAQ (reference sequence). This CDR3 has 16 amino acids. Trimming took 5 bases from V and 6 from J, leaving 20 bases between them.

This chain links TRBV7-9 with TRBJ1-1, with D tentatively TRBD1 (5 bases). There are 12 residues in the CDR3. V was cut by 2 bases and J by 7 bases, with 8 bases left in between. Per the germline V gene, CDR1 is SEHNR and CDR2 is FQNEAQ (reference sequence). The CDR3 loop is CASSLPGGEAFF. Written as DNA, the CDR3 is TGTGCCAGCAGCTTACCGGGGGGTGAAGCTTTCTTT.

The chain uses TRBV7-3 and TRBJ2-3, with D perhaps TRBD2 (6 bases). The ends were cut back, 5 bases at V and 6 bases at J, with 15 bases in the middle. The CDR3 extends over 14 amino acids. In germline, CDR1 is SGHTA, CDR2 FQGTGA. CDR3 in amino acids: CASSVGLLEDTQYF. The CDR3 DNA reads TGTGCCAGCAGCGTGGGACTCCTTGAGGATACGCAGTATTTT.

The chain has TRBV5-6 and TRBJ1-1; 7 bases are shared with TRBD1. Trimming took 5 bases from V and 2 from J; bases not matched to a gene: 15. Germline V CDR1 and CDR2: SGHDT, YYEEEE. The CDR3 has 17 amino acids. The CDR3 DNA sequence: TGTGCCAGCAGTAGCTCCCTCCCGGACAGGCTCAACACTGAAGCTTTCTTT. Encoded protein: CASSSSLPDRLNTEAFF.

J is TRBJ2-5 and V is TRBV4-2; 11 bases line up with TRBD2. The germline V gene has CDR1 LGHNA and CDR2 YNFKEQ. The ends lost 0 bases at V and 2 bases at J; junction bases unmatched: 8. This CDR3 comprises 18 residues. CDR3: CASSQEGRLAGQQETQYF. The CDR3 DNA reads TGTGCCAGCAGCCAAGAGGGCCGACTAGCGGGACAGCAAGAGACCCAGTACTTC.

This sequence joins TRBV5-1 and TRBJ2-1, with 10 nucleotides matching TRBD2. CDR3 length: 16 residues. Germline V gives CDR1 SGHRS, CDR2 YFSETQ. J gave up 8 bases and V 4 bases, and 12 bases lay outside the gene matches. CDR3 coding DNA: TGCGCCAGCAGCCCGTCCGGCAGCGGGAGGGCCTATGAGCAGTTCTTC. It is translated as CASSPSGSGRAYEQFF. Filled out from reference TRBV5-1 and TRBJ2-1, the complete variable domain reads KAGVTQTPRYLIKTRGQQVTLSCSPISGHRSVSWYQQTPGQGLQFLFEYFSETQRNKGNFPGRFSGRQFSNSRSEMNVSTLELGDSALYLCASSPSGSGRAYEQFFGPGTRLTVL.

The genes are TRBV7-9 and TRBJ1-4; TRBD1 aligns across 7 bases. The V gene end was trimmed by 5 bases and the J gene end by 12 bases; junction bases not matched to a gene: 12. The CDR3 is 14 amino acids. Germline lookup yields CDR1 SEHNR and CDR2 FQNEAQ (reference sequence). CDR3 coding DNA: TGTGCCAGCAGCCCCAGGGACAGAAAAATTCAACTGTTTTTT. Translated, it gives CASSPRDRKIQLFF.

CDR3 DNA sequence: TGTGCCAGCAGTCTCCGGGACTCCTCGAAGACCCAGTACTTC. Its translation: CASSLRDSSKTQYF. V and J are TRBV2 and TRBJ2-5, with D tentatively TRBD2 (6 bases). V was cut by 5 bases and J by 6 bases, with 16 bases left in between. Germline lookup yields CDR1 SNHLY and CDR2 FYNNEI. This CDR3 region has 14 residues.

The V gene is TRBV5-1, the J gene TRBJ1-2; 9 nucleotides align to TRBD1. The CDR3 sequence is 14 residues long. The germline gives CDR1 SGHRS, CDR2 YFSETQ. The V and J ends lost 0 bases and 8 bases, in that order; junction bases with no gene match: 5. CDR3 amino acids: CASSLGQGVEGYTF. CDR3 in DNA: TGCGCCAGCAGCTTGGGACAGGGGGTAGAAGGCTACACCTTC. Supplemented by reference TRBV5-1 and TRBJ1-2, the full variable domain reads KAGVTQTPRYLIKTRGQQVTLSCSPISGHRSVSWYQQTPGQGLQFLFEYFSETQRNKGNFPGRFSGRQFSNSRSEMNVSTLELGDSALYLCASSLGQGVEGYTFGSGTRLTVV.

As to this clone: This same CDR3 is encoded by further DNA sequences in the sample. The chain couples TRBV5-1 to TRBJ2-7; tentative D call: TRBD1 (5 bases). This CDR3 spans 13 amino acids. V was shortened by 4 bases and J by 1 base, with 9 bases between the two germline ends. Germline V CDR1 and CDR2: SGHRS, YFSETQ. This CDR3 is CASSLGQSYEQYF. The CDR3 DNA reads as TGCGCCAGCAGCCTTGGACAATCCTACGAGCAGTACTTC.

CDR3 in amino acids: CASSPGTGGYEQYF. The CDR3, as DNA: TGTGCCAGCAGCCCGGGGACAGGGGGCTACGAGCAGTACTTC. V gene TRBV5-4 combines with J gene TRBJ2-7, with TRBD1 matching 11 bases. Germline-derived CDR1 and CDR2 are SGHNT and YYREEE (reference sequence). V gave up 4 bases and J gave up 3 bases; unmatched junction bases: 3. This CDR3 is built from 14 residues.

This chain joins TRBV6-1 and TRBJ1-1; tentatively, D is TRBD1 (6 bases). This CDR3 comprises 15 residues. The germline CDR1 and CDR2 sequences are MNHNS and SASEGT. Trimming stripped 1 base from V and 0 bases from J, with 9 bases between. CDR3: CASSEGRGLNTEAFF. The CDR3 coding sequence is TGTGCCAGCAGTGAAGGGCGGGGGCTGAACACTGAAGCTTTCTTT.

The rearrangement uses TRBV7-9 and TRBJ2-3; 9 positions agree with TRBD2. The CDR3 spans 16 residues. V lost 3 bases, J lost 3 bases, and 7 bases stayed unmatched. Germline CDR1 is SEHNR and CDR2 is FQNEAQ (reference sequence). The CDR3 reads CASSFGSGSDTDTQYF. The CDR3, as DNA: TGTGCCAGCAGCTTCGGTAGCGGGAGTGATACAGATACGCAGTATTTT.